This T cell receptor beta chain was captured in a study of shared clonotypes between healthy human individuals. Study-level findings and limits: Sorted-subset sequencing, rarefaction showed, was incomplete despite large depth.

Participating donors were healthy, HIV-negative adults free of recent acute infections or vaccinations. The split of CD4+ cells yielded CD45RA+ naive and CD45RA-negative memory subsets. Produced via immunoSEQ multiplex PCR; TCRdb's table is partial and in-frame only. The sample shows fewer than 2.5 million clones, 93% of them seen only once. As regards this clone: Its antigen is undetermined.

The receptor's source is a man aged 18 to 30 in good health. Some clones in this sample may be carry-over from other donors' samples. The sequencing sample was made of naive CD4+ T cells from PBMCs. Described subset: CD45RA+ positively selected.

The CDR3 bases are TGTGCCAGCAGTTACGACTCATGGCTCACAGATACGCAGTATTTT. Protein sequence: CASSYDSWLTDTQYF. The chain recombines TRBV9 with TRBJ2-3; D call uncertain. Germline values: CDR1 SGDLS, CDR2 YYNGEE. The CDR3 totals 15 residues. V was shortened by 5 bases and J by 2 bases, with 15 bases between the two germline ends.